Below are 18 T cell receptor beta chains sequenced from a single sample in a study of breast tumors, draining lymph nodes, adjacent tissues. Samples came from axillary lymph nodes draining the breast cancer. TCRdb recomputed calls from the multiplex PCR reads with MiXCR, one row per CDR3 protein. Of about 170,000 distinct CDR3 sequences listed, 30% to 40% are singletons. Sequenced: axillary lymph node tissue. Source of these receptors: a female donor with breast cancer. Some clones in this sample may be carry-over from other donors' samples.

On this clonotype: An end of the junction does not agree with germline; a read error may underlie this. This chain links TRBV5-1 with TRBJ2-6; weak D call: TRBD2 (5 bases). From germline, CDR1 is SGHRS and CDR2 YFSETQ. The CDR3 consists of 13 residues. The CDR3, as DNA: TGCGCCAGCAGCTTGGCGGGGTGGCAGACTGAAGCTTTC. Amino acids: CASSLAGWQTEAF.

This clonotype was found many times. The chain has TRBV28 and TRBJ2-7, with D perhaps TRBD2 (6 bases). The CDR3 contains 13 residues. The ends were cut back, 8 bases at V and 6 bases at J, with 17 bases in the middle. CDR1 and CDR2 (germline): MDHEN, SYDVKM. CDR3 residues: CASEHPAGVEQYF. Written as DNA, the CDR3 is TGTGCCAGCGAACATCCAGCGGGCGTCGAGCAGTACTTC.

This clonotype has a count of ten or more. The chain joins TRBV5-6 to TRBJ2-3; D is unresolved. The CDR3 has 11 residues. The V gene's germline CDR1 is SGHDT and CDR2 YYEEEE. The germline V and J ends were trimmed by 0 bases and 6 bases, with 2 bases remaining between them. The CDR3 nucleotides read TGTGCCAGCAGCTTGGAGGATACGCAGTATTTT. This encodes CASSLEDTQYF.

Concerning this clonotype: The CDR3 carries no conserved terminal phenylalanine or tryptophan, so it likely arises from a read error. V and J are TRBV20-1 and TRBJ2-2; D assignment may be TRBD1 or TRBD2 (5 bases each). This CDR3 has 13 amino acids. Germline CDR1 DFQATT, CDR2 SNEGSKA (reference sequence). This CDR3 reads CSALRGNTGELFS. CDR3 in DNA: TGCAGTGCTCTCCGGGGCAACACTGGGGAGCTGTTTTCT.

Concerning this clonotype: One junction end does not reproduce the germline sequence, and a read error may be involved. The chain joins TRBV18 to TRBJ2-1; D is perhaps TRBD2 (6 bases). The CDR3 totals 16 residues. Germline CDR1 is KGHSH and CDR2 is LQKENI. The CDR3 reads CASFPSLAEKSNEQLF. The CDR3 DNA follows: TGTGCCAGCTTTCCCTCTTTAGCGGAAAAGAGCAATGAGCAGTTATTC.

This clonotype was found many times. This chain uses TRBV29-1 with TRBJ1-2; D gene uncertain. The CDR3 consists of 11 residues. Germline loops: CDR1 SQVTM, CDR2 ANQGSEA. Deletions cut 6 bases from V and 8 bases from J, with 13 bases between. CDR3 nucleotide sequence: TGCAGCGTCATTCTTGTATCCGGCTACACCTTC. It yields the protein CSVILVSGYTF.

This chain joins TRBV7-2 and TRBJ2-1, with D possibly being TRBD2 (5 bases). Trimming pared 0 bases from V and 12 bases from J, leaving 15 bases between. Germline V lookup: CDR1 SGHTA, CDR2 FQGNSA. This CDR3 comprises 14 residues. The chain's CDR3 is CASSLATGTDTQFF. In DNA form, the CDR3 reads TGTGCCAGCAGCTTAGCGACGGGAACAGATACGCAGTTCTTC.

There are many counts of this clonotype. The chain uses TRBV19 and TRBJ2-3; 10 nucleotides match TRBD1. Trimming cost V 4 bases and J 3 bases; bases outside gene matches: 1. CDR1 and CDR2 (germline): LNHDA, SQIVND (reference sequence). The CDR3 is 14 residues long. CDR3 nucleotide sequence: TGTGCCAGTAGTACGGGACAGGGGACAGATACGCAGTATTTT. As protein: CASSTGQGTDTQYF.

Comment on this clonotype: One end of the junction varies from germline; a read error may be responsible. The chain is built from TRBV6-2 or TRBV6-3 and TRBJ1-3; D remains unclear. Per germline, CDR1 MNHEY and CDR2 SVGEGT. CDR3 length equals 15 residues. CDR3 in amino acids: CGSSLNEISGNTIYF. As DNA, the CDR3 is TGTGGCAGCAGCCTCAACGAGATCTCTGGAAACACTATATATTTT.

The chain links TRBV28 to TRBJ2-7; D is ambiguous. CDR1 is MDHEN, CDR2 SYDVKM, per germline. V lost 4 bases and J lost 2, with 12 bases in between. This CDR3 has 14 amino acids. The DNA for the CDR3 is TGTGCCAGCAGTTCACCTTCTGTTGCCTACGAGCAGTACTTC. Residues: CASSSPSVAYEQYF.

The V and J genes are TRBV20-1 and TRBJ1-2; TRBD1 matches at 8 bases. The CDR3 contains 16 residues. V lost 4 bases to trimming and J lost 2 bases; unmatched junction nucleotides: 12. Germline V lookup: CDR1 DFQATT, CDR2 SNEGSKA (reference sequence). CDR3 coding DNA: TGCAGTGCTAACGGACAGGGCCACGAACTAAACTATGGCTACACCTTC. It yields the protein CSANGQGHELNYGYTF.

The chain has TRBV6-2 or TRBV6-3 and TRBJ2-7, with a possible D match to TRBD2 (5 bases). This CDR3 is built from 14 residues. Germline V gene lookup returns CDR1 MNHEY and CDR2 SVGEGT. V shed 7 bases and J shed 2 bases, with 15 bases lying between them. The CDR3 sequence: CASTLGGSAYEQYF. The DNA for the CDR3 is TGTGCCAGCACCCTCGGAGGCTCTGCCTACGAGCAGTACTTC.

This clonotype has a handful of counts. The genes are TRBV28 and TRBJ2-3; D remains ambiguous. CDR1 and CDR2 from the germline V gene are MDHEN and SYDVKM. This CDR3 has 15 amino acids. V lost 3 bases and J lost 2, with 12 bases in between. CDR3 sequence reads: CASSLSDSNTDTQYF. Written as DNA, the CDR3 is TGTGCCAGCAGTTTGAGTGATTCCAACACAGATACGCAGTATTTT.

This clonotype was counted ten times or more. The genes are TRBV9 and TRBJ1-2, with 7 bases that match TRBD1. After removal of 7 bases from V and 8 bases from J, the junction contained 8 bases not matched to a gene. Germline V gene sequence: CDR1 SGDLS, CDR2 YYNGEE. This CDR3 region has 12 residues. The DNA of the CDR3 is TGTGCCAGCGGAGGGGGCAGGGGCGGCTACACCTTC. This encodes CASGGGRGGYTF. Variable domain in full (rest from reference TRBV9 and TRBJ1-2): DSGVTQTPKHLITATGQRVTLRCSPRSGDLSVYWYQQSLDQGLQFLIQYYNGEERAKGNILERFSAQQFPDLHSELNLSSLELGDSALYFCASGGGRGGYTFGSGTRLTVV.

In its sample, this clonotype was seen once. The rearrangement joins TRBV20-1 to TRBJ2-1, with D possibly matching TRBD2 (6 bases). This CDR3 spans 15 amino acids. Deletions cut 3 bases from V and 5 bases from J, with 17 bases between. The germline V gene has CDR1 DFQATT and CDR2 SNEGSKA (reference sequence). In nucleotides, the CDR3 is TGCAGTGCTAGGAGCAGGGACTCTGGAAACAATGAGCAGTTCTTC. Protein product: CSARSRDSGNNEQFF.

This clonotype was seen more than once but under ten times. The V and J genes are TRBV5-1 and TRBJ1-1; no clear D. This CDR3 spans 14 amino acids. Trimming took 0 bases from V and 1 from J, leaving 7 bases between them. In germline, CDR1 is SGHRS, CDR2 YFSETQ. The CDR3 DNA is TGCGCCAGCAGCTTGGAGGCAGGGAACACTGAAGCTTTCTTT. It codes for CASSLEAGNTEAFF.

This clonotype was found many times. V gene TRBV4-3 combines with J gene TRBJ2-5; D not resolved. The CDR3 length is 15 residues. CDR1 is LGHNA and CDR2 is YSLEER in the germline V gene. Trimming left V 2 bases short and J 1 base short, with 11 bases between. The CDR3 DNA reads TGCGCCAGCAGCCAATTCCCTCGGGTCCAAGAGACCCAGTACTTC. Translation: CASSQFPRVQETQYF.

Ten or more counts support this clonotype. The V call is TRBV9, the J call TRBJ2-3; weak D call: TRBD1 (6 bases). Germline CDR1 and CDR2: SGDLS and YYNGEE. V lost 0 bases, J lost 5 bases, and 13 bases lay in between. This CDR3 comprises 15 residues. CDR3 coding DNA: TGTGCCAGCAGCGTAGGGCAGGGGCCCCTAGATACGCAGTATTTT. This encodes CASSVGQGPLDTQYF.